Listed below are T cell receptor beta chains from one sample, sequenced in a study of metastatic and nonmetastatic thyroid tumors. With MiXCR, TCRdb called clones anew from the PCR reads. The table has about 21,000 clones, approximately 29% seen once. Sequencing input: adjacent normal tissue. Receptors were obtained from a female donor with papillary thyroid cancer or a benign thyroid nodule (not recorded which). Some clones in this sample may be carry-over from other donors' samples. Each CDR3 is given with its conserved first and last residue. Each record gives: V gene, CDR3 protein.

TRBV2 CASSEAPSNQPQHF
TRBV20-1 CSASLSGTGVREQYF
TRBV11-3 CASSLRTMNTEAFF
TRBV6-1 CASSKGLGVMNTEAFF
TRBV7-9 CASSLVAGDAGELFF
TRBV11-2 CASRGGQGESPLHF
TRBV27 CASKLAGVGRNEQFF
TRBV7-9 CAGNPGAYEQYF
TRBV12-3/TRBV12-4 CASRIQGTQVPYGYTF
TRBV27 CASSLDNRVTQYF
TRBV15 CATGRLAGGHEQYF
TRBV20-1 CSTTDPGTGDTEAFF
TRBV6-2/TRBV6-3 CASNPPYSPLHF
TRBV27 CASRGDRLAIGYTF
TRBV12-5 CASGRDGTNSPLHF
TRBV6-2/TRBV6-3 CATTDRVGYTF
TRBV7-2 CASSFRQEKLMGGQPQHF
TRBV2 CASSGPNRGEWQPQHF
TRBV19 CASKGQGRRPQHF
TRBV15 CATSYQARVIDEQYF
TRBV6-4 CASSEGQTGELFF
TRBV7-3 CASSLGASEQFF
TRBV15 CATSSSRDSSSYEQYF
TRBV11-2 CASSSRGGGTDTQYF
TRBV5-4 CASSLYPGDTQYF
TRBV7-2 CASSLLGTGGSPLHF
TRBV6-2/TRBV6-3 CASSYRAKGDEQYF
TRBV20-1 CSALETGTGGDNQPQHF
TRBV12-3/TRBV12-4 CASTVGYGEQFF
TRBV30 CAWTRGDLTDTQYF
TRBV14 CASTFGGSTYNEQFF
TRBV27 CASSLSGRGLSNEKLFF
TRBV20-1 CSALETGTGGYEQYF
TRBV12-3/TRBV12-4 CASSLAGTYNEQFF
TRBV3-1 CVGSPSGGAQETQYF
TRBV9 CASSAGWVNGELFF
TRBV7-2 CASSLAASGNTDTQYF
TRBV3-1 CASSQGLAGGTDTQYF
TRBV20-1 CSANVLAGDMGTDTQYF
TRBV28 CASSYDRGRETQYF
TRBV5-6 CASSSVYGQEQFF
TRBV6-1 CASSLRTGGQPQHF
TRBV4-1 CASSQGLTGIQETQYF
TRBV4-2 CASSTYPQGGEQYF
TRBV19 CASNSNPGGANEKLFF
TRBV2 CASRFRQGVSYEQYF
TRBV19 CASSIYGGDTGELFF
TRBV5-5 CASSERDGHNSPLHF
TRBV29-1 CSVVARDRVTEAFF
TRBV30 CAWSFYSIKGTDTQYF
TRBV12-3/TRBV12-4 CASSFLPGQGHEQYF
TRBV6-2/TRBV6-3 CASRTGQGYNEQFF
TRBV6-2/TRBV6-3 CASSYRGSGNTVYF
TRBV11-1 CASSSGNGQGADTGELFF
TRBV29-1 CSVVWVRRTSYEQYF
TRBV28 CASSLTDRDDNEQFF
TRBV20-1 CSALGLAGINEQFF
TRBV20-1 CSAATGKVYEQYF
TRBV11-2 CASSFRLAGGADTQYF
TRBV5-1 CASSLAGGYTEAFF